These 16 T cell receptor beta chains were all obtained from the same sample, sequenced in a study of high-grade serous ovarian cancer treatment subgroups. Tumor samples were obtained before definitive surgery or chemotherapy. TCRdb keeps only in-frame clones here, not all; method: immunoSEQ multiplex PCR. The sample lists under 400 clones, 77% seen once, with about 9.5% in the top ten. Source material: tumor tissue. The source is a human donor with high-grade serous ovarian cancer.

This clone was detected only a few times. The gene calls are TRBV15 and TRBJ2-7; TRBD1 might be the D (6 bases). Germline V CDR1 and CDR2: LNHNV, YYDKDF (reference sequence). The CDR3 length is 13 residues. V gave up 9 bases and J gave up 5 bases, with 17 bases separating them. DNA of the CDR3: TGTGCCACGATAACAGGGAGTAACGACGAGCAGTACTTC. Its translation is CATITGSNDEQYF.

The chain combines TRBV19 with TRBJ2-3; TRBD1 is a possible D gene (6 bases). Germline loops: CDR1 LNHDA, CDR2 SQIVND (reference sequence). V was clipped by 10 bases and J by 0 bases, with 20 bases between them. The length of the CDR3 is 16 residues. CDR3 nucleotides: TGTGCCACAAAGGACAGCGCGGAGTCTAGCACAGATACGCAGTATTTT. Translation: CATKDSAESSTDTQYF.

The chain joins TRBV5-1 to TRBJ2-3, with 8 bases matching TRBD2. The V segment lost 2 bases and the J segment 4 bases; nucleotides outside the gene matches: 6. The CDR3 sequence is 15 residues long. Germline loops: CDR1 SGHRS, CDR2 YFSETQ. CDR3: CASSLPGTRADTQYF. CDR3 nucleotides: TGCGCCAGCAGCTTACCCGGGACTAGAGCAGATACGCAGTATTTT.

This chain uses TRBV25-1 with TRBJ1-1; D not certain. Trimming took off 5 bases at V and 7 bases at J, with 11 bases between the two ends. Germline V gene sequence: CDR1 MGHDK, CDR2 SYGVNS. This CDR3 has 12 amino acids. CDR3: CASSLGNYEAFF. The CDR3 nucleotides read TGTGCCAGCAGTTTGGGGAACTATGAAGCTTTCTTT.

V usage is TRBV6-5 and J usage is TRBJ1-1; TRBD1 might be the D (6 bases). CDR1 MNHEY and CDR2 SVGAGI come from the germline V gene. CDR3 size: 12 residues. Trimming took 0 bases from V and 7 from J, leaving 6 bases between them. The DNA of the CDR3 is TGTGCCAGCAGTTACTCGACAGGTGAAGCTTTCTTT. Translating gives CASSYSTGEAFF.

This chain links TRBV19 with TRBJ2-7; D gene uncertain. The CDR3 contains 18 residues. Germline loops: CDR1 LNHDA, CDR2 SQIVND (reference sequence). Trimming took off 3 bases at V and 2 bases at J, with 23 bases between the two ends. CDR3: CASSIIRGDLSSTYEQYF. DNA of the CDR3: TGTGCCAGTAGTATCATCCGCGGTGATCTTAGCTCAACCTACGAGCAGTACTTC.

The chain links TRBV7-2 to TRBJ2-3, with unresolved D. Trimming pared 2 bases from V and 7 bases from J, leaving 7 bases between. Germline assignment: CDR1 SGHTA and CDR2 FQGNSA. The length of the CDR3 is 12 residues. The CDR3 loop reads CASSLISNTQYF. The CDR3 nucleotides read TGTGCCAGCAGCTTAATCTCTAATACGCAGTATTTT.

The CDR3 DNA is TGTGCCACCAGCAGCTTACCCGACAGCAAAAATCAGCCCCAGCATTTT. This translates into CATSSLPDSKNQPQHF. The J gene is TRBJ1-5, the V gene TRBV15, with D perhaps matching TRBD1 (5 bases). Germline V gives CDR1 LNHNV, CDR2 YYDKDF (reference sequence). This CDR3 comprises 16 residues. The V and J ends lost 3 bases and 4 bases respectively, with 16 bases between them.

This clone has only a few counts. This rearrangement joins TRBV30 to TRBJ1-1; 9 nucleotides match TRBD1. V shed 5 bases and J 10 bases; nucleotides not matched to a gene: 5. The CDR3 consists of 11 residues. Looked up from germline, CDR1 is GTSNPN and CDR2 is SVGIG (reference sequence). This CDR3 is CAWAGDRAAFF. The CDR3 bases are TGTGCCTGGGCAGGGGACAGGGCAGCTTTCTTT.

This clone was detected a few times. The chain uses TRBV5-8 and TRBJ1-6; 10 bases fit TRBD1. The V segment lost 4 bases and the J segment 7 bases; nucleotides outside the gene matches: 8. The CDR3 spans 16 residues. Germline V lookup: CDR1 SGHTS, CDR2 YDEGEE. The CDR3 sequence: CASSRLRDRGNSPLHF. DNA of the CDR3: TGTGCCAGCAGCAGACTTCGGGACAGGGGAAATTCACCCCTCCACTTT.

V gene TRBV6-4 combines with J gene TRBJ2-3; D might be TRBD1 or TRBD2, each matching 5 bases. V was trimmed by 2 bases and J by 6 bases, leaving 15 bases between them. The V gene's germline CDR1 is MRHNA and CDR2 SNTAGT. The CDR3 totals 15 residues. In nucleotides, the CDR3 is TGTGCCAGCAGTGACCGGGGCAGGGAGATGGATACGCAGTATTTT. It encodes CASSDRGREMDTQYF.

The V gene is TRBV18, the J gene TRBJ1-2, with D maybe TRBD1 (6 bases). The germline V and J ends were trimmed by 1 base and 3 bases, with 12 bases remaining between them. This CDR3 is 15 amino acids long. The germline V gene encodes CDR1 KGHSH and CDR2 LQKENI. The CDR3, as DNA: TGTGCCAGCTCACCACGGGGGGCCGATGACTATGGCTACACCTTC. Its protein product is CASSPRGADDYGYTF.

V usage is TRBV29-1 and J usage is TRBJ1-2; D uncertain. Germline-derived CDR1 and CDR2 are SQVTM and ANQGSEA. This CDR3 region has 13 residues. The V end was cut by 1 base, the J end by 4 bases, with 10 bases between. The DNA of the CDR3 is TGCAGCGTTGAAGCGGCGGTGGGCTATGGCTACACCTTC. Translation gives CSVEAAVGYGYTF.

The rearrangement joins TRBV10-1 to TRBJ2-3, with 10 positions matching TRBD1. Unmatched junction bases numbered 5, after V lost 0 bases and J lost 8 bases. The CDR3 runs to 15 residues. Germline V gene lookup returns CDR1 WNHNN and CDR2 SYGVQD (reference sequence). CDR3 sequence (DNA): TGCGCCAGCAGTGAGTCTTGGACAGGGGGTTTTACGCAGTATTTT. Translating gives CASSESWTGGFTQYF.

V gene TRBV6-5 combines with J gene TRBJ2-1, with D unresolved. Germline CDR1 reads MNHEY; CDR2 reads SVGAGI. The CDR3 is made up of 14 amino acids. The V and J ends lost 7 bases and 7 bases respectively, with 17 bases between them. The CDR3 spells CASTETIVGNEQFF. Written as DNA, the CDR3 is TGTGCCAGCACCGAGACCATAGTGGGGAATGAGCAGTTCTTC.

The chain couples TRBV28 to TRBJ1-2; 9 nucleotides agree with TRBD1. CDR1 is MDHEN, CDR2 SYDVKM, per germline. There are 14 residues in the CDR3. V dropped 6 bases and J dropped 3; count of bases not matched to a gene: 5. In DNA, the CDR3 is TGTGCCAGCAGATTACAGGGGGCTTACTATGGCTACACCTTC. This gives the protein CASRLQGAYYGYTF.